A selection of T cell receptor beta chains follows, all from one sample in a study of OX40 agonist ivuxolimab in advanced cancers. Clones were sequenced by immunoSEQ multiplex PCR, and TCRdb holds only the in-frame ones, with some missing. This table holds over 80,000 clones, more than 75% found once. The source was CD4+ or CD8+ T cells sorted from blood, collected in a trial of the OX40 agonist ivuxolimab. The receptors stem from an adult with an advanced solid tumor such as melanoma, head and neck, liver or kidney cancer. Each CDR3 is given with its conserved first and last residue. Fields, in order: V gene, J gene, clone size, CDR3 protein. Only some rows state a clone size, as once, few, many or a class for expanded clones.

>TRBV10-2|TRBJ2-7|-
CASSEISGTYEQYF
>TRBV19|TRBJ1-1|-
CASSVYRNTEAFF
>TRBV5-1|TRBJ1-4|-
CASSLRSTGLNEKLFF
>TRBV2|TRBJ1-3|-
CASSLDSVGLSGNTIYF
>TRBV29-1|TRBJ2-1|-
CSVGGQGGYNEQFF
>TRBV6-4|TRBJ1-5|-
CASSEGQGAYQPQHF
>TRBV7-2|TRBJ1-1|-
CASSLDPVMTEAFF
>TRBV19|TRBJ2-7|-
CASMGSRSYEQYF
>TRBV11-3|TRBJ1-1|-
CASSVTGWNTEAFF
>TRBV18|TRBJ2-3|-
CASSPPGLGWSDTQYF
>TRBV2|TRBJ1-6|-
CASYREHSYNSPLHF
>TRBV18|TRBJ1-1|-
CASSPGTGRVPSEAFF
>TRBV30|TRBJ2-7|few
CAWMKGQSHEQYF
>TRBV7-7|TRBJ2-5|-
CASSSLPDSQETQYF
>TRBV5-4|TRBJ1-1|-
CASSLSQGMNTEAFF
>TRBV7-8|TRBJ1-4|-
CASSPSPLNEKLFF
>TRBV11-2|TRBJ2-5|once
CASSLGSGGGETQYF
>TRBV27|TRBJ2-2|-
CASSLSRTSGRLPTGELFF
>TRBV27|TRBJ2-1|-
CASSLRSGFHNEQFF
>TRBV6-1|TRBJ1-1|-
CASSRTVQNTEAFF
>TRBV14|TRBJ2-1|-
CASSQGLAGAYNEQFF
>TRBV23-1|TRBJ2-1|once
CASSPPGLLINEQFF
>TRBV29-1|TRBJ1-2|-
CSAALRGAHGYTF
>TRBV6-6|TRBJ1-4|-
CASRRDRERNEKLFF
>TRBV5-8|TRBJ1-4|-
CASSAGDYLRKLFF
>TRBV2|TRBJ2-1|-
CASSETSVSGEQFF
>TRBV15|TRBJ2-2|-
CATSRGTGISGELFF
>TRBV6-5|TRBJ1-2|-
CASSRAGGNGYTF
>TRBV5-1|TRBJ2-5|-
CASSFAGQETQYF
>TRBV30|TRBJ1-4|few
CAWSVQGRELFF
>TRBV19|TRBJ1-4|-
CASGLSNEKLFF
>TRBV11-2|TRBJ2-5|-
CASSSDRWGMETQYF
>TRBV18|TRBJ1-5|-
CASSQQFSNQPQHF
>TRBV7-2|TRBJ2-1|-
CASSREATAYNEQFF
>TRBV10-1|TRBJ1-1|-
CASSVQGNTEAFF
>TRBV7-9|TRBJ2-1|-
CASSLGRGRAVEQFF
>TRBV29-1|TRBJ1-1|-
CSAGQVNTEAFF
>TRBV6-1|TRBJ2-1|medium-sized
CASSELGTPTDEQFF
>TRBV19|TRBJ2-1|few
CASSPLAWGAGEQFF
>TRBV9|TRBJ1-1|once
CASSPTTGPDTEAFF
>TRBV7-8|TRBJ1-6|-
CASSLARQANSPLHF
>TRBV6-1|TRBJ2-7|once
CASGGIAGTYEQYF
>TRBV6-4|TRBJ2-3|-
CASSPRITAGRGDTQYF
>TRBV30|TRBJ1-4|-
CAWSVGTGRNEKLFF
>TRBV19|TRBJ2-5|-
CASSSRGLLQETQYF
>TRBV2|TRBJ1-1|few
CASRYDRRGTEAFF
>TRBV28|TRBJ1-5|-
CASMGGLHQPQHF
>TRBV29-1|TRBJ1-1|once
CSAQIQGSGTEAFF
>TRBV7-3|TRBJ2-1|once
CASSFDGVREASEQFF